These 9 T cell receptor beta chains were sequenced from one sample in a study of T cells after yellow fever vaccination (dated by TCRdb to the late 2010s). According to the study, the label for this sample's treatment or condition signals: live attenuated yellow fever vaccine strain. Library construction relied on 5' RACE. TCRdb records Illumina HiSeq 2500 as the sequencer. In-frame beta chains were kept once TCRdb had trimmed the public reads at Q25 with fastp and called clones with MiXCR. Every distinct CDR3 protein forms one entry, paired with its most common genes and DNA. Here the sample has 350,000 or so distinct CDR3 sequences; roughly 8% occur a single time. The ten biggest clones cover under 20% of the sample. Sample: PBMCs, taken around 45 days after the first yellow fever vaccination. The source is a man between 18 and 29 years old who received the YFV17D yellow fever vaccine.

J is TRBJ1-1 and V is TRBV6-2 or TRBV6-3; D gene unclear. The V and J ends lost 5 bases and 8 bases respectively, with 12 bases between them. CDR3 length equals 12 residues. Per germline, CDR1 MNHEY and CDR2 SVGEGT. In DNA, the CDR3 is TGTGCCAGCAGTCCGACCCGGCGGGAAGCTTTCTTT. Protein: CASSPTRREAFF.

Concerning this clonotype: This sequence may be a read error, since a much larger clone differs from it by one base. The chain couples TRBV7-2 to TRBJ2-5, with 12 nucleotides matching TRBD2. With V trimmed by 5 bases and J by 5 bases, 6 bases remained unmatched. The CDR3 spans 15 residues. The germline CDR1 and CDR2 sequences are SGHTA and FQGNSA. CDR3 DNA sequence: TGTGCCAGCAGCAAAGGACTAGCGGGGTTGGAGACCCAGTACTTC. This gives the protein CASSKGLAGLETQYF.

With respect to this clonotype: This may be a read error, as it is one base from a much larger clone. The V gene is TRBV5-5, the J gene TRBJ2-4; D gene uncertain. With 2 bases removed from V and 0 bases from J, the gap between germline ends came to 6 bases. The germline V gene encodes CDR1 SGHKS and CDR2 YYEKEE (reference sequence). This CDR3 spans 14 amino acids. The chain's CDR3 is CASSLGIAKNIQYF. The CDR3 coding sequence is TGTGCCAGCAGCTTAGGGATAGCCAAAAACATTCAGTACTTC.

This clonotype was recorded at least ten times. The chain couples TRBV5-1 to TRBJ1-1; D remains unclear. The CDR3 is 14 amino acids. V lost 1 base to trimming and J lost 4 bases, with 11 bases between them. Germline CDR1 and CDR2: SGHRS and YFSETQ. The CDR3 loop reads CASSLMGEGTEAFF. CDR3 bases: TGCGCCAGCAGCTTGATGGGAGAAGGCACTGAAGCTTTCTTT.

This clonotype was seen at least ten times. V usage is TRBV7-9 and J usage is TRBJ2-5; TRBD2 aligns across 10 bases. Germline V gives CDR1 SEHNR, CDR2 FQNEAQ (reference sequence). Losses at the gene ends were 2 bases for V and 2 bases for J; bases not matched to a gene: 2. CDR3 length: 15 residues. In DNA, the CDR3 is TGTGCCAGCAGCTTAATAGCGGGGGGACAAGAGACCCAGTACTTC. Protein product: CASSLIAGGQETQYF.

This clonotype was seen ten or more times. The chain recombines TRBV29-1 with TRBJ1-1; D gene ambiguous. The germline V gene has CDR1 SQVTM and CDR2 ANQGSEA. Deletions cut 3 bases from V and 1 base from J, with 18 bases between. The CDR3 is 16 residues long. CDR3 in DNA: TGCAGCGTTGATAGATCCCCCGCACGGAAGAACACTGAAGCTTTCTTT. The encoded protein is CSVDRSPARKNTEAFF.

This clonotype occurred many times. V is TRBV9 and J is TRBJ2-3; 11 bases match TRBD2. V dropped 0 bases and J dropped 4; count of bases not matched to a gene: 7. This CDR3 spans 17 amino acids. Looked up from germline, CDR1 is SGDLS and CDR2 is YYNGEE. The CDR3 sequence: CASSVAGSGGAADTQYF. DNA of the CDR3: TGTGCCAGCAGCGTAGCGGGTAGCGGGGGGGCCGCAGATACGCAGTATTTT.

The table lists this clonotype with a few counts. This chain joins TRBV7-2 and TRBJ2-5; possibly TRBD2 for D (7 bases). The CDR3 totals 17 residues. From germline, CDR1 is SGHTA and CDR2 FQGNSA. V was trimmed by 0 bases and J by 0 bases, leaving 14 bases between them. The CDR3 DNA reads as TGTGCCAGCAGCTTAGCGTTTGCGGGGGCGTACCAAGAGACCCAGTACTTC. It specifies CASSLAFAGAYQETQYF.

The CDR3, as DNA: TGTGCCACCAGTGATTCAGGGGATCAAGAGACCCAGTACTTC. Translated, it gives CATSDSGDQETQYF. V and J are TRBV24-1 and TRBJ2-5, with D maybe TRBD1 (6 bases). V lost 2 bases and J 2 bases, leaving 8 bases between the germline ends. Germline values: CDR1 KGHDR, CDR2 SFDVKD. The CDR3 totals 14 residues.